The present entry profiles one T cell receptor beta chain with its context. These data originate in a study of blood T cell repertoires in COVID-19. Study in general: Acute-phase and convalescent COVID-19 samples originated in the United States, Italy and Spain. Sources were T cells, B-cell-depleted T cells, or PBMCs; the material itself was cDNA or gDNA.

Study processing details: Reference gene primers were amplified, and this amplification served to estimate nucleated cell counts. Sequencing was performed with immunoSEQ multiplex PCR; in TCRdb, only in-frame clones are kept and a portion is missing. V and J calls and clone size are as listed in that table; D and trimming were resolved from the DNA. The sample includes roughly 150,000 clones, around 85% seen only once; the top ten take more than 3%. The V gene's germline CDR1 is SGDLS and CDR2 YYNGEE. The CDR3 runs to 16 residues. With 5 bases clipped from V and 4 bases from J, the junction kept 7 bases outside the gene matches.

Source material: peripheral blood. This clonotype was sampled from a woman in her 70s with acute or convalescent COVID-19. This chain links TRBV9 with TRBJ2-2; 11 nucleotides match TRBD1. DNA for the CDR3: TGTGCCAGCAGGGGAGGACAGGGGGCGGGCACCGGGGAGCTGTTTTTT. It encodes CASRGGQGAGTGELFF.